What follows describes a single T cell receptor beta chain. As yet, its antigen is unknown. The sample comes from a study of T cell responses to AZD1222 COVID-19 vaccine. General study results and limits: Sampled repertoires all dated from after the peak T cell response. An increase in Spike-specific TCR breadth and depth was observed after two AZD1222 doses.

Libraries were prepared by immunoSEQ multiplex PCR; TCRdb keeps only in-frame clonotypes and omits some of them. Among 120,000 or so clones listed, around nine tenths were seen once. CDR1 and CDR2 from the germline V gene are GTSNPN and SVGIG (reference sequence). Trimming took off 1 base at V and 9 bases at J, with 16 bases between the two ends. The CDR3 is 13 amino acids. The TCR originated in an adult in good health. The rearrangement links TRBV30 to TRBJ2-7; no definite D call. The source material was peripheral blood, sampled on day 0 of AZD1222 vaccination. CDR3 residues: CAWSGRPANGQYF. The DNA for the CDR3 is TGTGCCTGGAGTGGCCGGCCGGCTAACGGGCAGTACTTC.